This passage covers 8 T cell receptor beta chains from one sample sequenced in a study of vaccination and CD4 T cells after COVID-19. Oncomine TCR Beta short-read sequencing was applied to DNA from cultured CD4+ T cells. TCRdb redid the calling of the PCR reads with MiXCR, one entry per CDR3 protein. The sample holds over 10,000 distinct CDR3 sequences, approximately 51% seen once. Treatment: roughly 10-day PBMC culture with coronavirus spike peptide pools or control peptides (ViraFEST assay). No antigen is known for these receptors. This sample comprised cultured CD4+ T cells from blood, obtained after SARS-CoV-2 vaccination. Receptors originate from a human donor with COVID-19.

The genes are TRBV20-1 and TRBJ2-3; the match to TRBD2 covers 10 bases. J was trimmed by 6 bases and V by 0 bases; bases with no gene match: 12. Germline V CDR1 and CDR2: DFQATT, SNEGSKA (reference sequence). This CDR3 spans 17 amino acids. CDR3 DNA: TGCAGTGCTAGAGACCCCAAGGCGGGAGCGGGGGGGGATACGCAGTATTTT. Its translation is CSARDPKAGAGGDTQYF.

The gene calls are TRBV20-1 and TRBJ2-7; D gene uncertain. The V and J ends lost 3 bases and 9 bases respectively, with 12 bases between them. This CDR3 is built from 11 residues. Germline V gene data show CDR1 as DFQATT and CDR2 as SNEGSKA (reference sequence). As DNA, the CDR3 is TGCAGTGCTAGGGACGGTCGCGGGCAGTACTTC. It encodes CSARDGRGQYF.

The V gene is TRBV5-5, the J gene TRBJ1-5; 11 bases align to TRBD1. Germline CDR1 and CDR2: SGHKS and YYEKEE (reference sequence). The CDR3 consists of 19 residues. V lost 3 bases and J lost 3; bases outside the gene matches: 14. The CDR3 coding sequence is TGTGCCAGCAGCTGGACGACGGGACAGGGGGTCCTTATCAATCAGCCCCAGCATTTT. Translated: CASSWTTGQGVLINQPQHF.

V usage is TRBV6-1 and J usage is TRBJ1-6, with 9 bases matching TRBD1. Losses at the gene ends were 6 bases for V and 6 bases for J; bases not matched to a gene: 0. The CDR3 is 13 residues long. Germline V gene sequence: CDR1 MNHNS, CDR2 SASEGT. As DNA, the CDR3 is TGTGCCAGCAGGGACAGGGGTAATTCACCCCTCCACTTT. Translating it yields CASRDRGNSPLHF.

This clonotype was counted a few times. CDR3 sequence (DNA): TGCAGTGCTAGTAAAACAATTGGGACAGGGGGCCATCAGCCCCAGCATTTT. Its protein is CSASKTIGTGGHQPQHF. V usage is TRBV20-1 and J usage is TRBJ1-5; TRBD1 matches 12 bases. Germline V gives CDR1 DFQATT, CDR2 SNEGSKA (reference sequence). This CDR3 spans 17 amino acids. The V gene end was trimmed by 3 bases and the J gene end by 5 bases; junction bases not matched to a gene: 11.

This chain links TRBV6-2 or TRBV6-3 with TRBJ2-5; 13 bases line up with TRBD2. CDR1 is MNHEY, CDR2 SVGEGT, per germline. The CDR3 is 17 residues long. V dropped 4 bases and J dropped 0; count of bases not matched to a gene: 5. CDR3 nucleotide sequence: TGTGCCAGCAGTTGGACTAGCGGGGGCCTTTACCAAGAGACCCAGTACTTC. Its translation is CASSWTSGGLYQETQYF.

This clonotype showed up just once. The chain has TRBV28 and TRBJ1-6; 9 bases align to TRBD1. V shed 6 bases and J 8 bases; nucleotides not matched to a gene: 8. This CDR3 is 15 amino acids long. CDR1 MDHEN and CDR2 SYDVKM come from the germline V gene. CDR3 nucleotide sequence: TGTGCCAGCAGGAACCGGGACAGGGAACATTCACCCCTCCACTTT. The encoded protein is CASRNRDREHSPLHF.

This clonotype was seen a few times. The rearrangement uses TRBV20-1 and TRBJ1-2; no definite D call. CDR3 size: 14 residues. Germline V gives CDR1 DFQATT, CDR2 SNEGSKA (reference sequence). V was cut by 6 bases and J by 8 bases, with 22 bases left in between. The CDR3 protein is CSAPTSGPPAGYTF. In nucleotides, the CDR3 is TGCAGTGCACCTACCTCCGGGCCACCCGCAGGCTACACCTTC.